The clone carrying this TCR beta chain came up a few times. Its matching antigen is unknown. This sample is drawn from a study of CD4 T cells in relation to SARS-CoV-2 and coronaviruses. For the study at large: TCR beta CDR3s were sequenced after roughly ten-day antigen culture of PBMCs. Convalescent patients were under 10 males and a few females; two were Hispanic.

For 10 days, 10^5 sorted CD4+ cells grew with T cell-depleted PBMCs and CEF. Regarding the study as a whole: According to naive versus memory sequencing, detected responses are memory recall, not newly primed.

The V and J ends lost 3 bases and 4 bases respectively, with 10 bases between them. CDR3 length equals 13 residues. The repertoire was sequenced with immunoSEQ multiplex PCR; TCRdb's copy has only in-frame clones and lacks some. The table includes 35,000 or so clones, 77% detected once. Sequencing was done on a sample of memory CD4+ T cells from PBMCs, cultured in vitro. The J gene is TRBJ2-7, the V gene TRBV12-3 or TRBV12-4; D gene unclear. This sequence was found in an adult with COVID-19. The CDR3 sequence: CASSLGGPYEQYF. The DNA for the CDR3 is TGTGCCAGCAGTTTGGGCGGACCGTACGAGCAGTACTTC.